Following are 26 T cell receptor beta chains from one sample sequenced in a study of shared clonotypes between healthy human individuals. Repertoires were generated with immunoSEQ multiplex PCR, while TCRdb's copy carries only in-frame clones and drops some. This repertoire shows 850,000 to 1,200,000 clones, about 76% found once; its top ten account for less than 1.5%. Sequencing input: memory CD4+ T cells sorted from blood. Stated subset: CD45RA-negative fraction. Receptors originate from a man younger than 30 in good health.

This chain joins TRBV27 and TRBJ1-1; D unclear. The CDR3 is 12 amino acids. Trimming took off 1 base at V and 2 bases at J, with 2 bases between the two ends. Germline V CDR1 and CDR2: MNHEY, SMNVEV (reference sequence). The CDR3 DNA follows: TGTGCCAGCAGTTTATTAAACACTGAAGCTTTCTTT. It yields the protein CASSLLNTEAFF.

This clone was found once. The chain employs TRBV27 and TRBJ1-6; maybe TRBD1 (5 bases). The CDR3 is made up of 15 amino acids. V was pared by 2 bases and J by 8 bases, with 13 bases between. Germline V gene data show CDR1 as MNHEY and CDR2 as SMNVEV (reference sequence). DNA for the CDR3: TGTGCCAGCAGTTTAGCGGGGCAGCCCTATTCACCCCTCCACTTT. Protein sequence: CASSLAGQPYSPLHF.

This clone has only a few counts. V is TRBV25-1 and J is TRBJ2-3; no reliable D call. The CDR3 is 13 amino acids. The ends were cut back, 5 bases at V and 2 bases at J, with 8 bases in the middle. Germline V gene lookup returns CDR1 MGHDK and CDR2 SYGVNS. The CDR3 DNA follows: TGTGCCAGCAGTACCCCCAACACAGATACGCAGTATTTT. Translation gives CASSTPNTDTQYF.

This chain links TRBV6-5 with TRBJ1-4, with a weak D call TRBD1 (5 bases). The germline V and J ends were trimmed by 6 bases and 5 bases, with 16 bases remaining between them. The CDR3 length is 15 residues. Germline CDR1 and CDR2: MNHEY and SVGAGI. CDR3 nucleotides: TGTGCCAGCAGCCGCACCGGGACGGTAAATGAAAAACTGTTTTTT. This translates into CASSRTGTVNEKLFF.

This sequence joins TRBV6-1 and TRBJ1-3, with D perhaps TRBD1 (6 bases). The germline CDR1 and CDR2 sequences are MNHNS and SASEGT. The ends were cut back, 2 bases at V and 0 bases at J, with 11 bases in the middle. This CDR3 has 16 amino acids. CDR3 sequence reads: CASSERGSPSGNTIYF. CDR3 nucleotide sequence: TGTGCCAGCAGTGAAAGGGGGAGCCCCTCTGGAAACACCATATATTTT.

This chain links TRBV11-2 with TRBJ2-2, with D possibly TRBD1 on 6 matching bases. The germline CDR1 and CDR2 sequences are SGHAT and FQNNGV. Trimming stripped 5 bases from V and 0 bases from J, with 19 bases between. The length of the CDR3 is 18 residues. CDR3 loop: CASSARNRVTANTGELFF. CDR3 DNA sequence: TGTGCCAGCAGCGCACGAAACAGGGTCACAGCGAACACCGGGGAGCTGTTTTTT.

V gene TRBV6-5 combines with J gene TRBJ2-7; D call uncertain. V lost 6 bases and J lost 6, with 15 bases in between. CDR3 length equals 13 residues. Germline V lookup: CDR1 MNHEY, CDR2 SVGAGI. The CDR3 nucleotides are TGTGCCAGCAGCCCCAATCCCGGTTTCGAGCAGTACTTC. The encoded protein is CASSPNPGFEQYF.

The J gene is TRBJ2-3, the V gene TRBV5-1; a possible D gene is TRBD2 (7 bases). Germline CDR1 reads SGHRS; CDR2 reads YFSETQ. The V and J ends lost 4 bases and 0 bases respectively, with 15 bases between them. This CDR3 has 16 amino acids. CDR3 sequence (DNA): TGCGCCAGCAGCGCTAAGGCGGGGGCCAGCACAGATACGCAGTATTTT. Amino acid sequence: CASSAKAGASTDTQYF.

This chain's CDR3 is CASSQSKGTYEQYF. The CDR3 region has the DNA TGCGCCAGCAGTCAATCCAAGGGAACCTACGAGCAGTACTTC. The chain recombines TRBV23-1 with TRBJ2-7; D call uncertain. TRBV23-1 is sorted into the ORF group, with uncertain function. The CDR3 runs 14 residues. V lost 0 bases to trimming and J lost 2 bases, with 8 bases between them.

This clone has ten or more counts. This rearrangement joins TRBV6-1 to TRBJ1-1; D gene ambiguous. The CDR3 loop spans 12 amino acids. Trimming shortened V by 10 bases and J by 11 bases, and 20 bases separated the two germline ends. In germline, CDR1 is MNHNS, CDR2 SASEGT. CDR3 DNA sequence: TGTGCCACCACCTCGGAAAAGGGTACGGCTTTCTTT. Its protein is CATTSEKGTAFF.

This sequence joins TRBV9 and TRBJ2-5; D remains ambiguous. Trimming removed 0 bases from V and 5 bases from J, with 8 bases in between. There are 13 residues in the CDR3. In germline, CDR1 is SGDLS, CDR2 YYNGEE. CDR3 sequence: CASSVGEGETQYF. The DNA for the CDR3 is TGTGCCAGCAGCGTAGGGGAAGGGGAGACCCAGTACTTC.

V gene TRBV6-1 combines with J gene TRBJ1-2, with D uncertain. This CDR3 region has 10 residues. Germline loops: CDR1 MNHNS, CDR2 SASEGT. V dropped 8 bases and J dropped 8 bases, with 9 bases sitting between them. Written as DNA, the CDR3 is TGTGCCAGCGCCCTGTGGGGCTACACCTTC. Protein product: CASALWGYTF.

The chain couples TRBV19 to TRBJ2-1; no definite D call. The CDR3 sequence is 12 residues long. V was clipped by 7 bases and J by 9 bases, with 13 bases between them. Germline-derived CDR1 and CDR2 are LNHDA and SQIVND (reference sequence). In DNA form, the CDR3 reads TGTGCCAGTAACCACGTTAACGGTGAGCAGTTCTTC. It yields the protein CASNHVNGEQFF.

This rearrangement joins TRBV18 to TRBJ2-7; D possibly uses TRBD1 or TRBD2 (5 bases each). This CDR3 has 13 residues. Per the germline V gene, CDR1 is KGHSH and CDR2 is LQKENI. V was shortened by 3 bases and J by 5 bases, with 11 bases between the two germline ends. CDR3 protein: CASSPRGWDEQYF. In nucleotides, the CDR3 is TGTGCCAGCTCACCGAGGGGCTGGGACGAGCAGTACTTC.

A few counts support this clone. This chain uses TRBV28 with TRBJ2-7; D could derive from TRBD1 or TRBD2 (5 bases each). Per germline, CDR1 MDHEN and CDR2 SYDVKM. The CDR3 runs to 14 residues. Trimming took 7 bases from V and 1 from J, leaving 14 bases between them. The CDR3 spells CASTPPEGSYEQYF. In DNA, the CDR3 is TGTGCCAGCACCCCCCCAGAGGGGTCCTACGAGCAGTACTTC. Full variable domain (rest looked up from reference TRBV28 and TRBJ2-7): DVKVTQSSRYLVKRTGEKVFLECVQDMDHENMFWYRQDPGLGLRLIYFSYDVKMKEKGDIPEGYSVSREKKERFSLILESASTNQTSMYLCASTPPEGSYEQYFGPGTRLTVT.

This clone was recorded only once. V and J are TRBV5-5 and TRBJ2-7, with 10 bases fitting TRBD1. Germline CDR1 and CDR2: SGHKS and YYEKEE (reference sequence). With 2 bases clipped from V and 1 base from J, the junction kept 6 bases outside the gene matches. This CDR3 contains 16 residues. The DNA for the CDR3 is TGTGCCAGCAGCTTAGCACCGGGACAGGGGTCCTACGAGCAGTACTTC. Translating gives CASSLAPGQGSYEQYF.

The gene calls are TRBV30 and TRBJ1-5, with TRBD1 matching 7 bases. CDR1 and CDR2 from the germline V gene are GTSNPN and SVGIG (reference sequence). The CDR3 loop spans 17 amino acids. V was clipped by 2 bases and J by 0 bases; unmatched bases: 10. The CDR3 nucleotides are TGTGCCTGGAGTTCGGACAGGATCACTTTTAGCAATCAGCCCCAGCATTTT. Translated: CAWSSDRITFSNQPQHF.

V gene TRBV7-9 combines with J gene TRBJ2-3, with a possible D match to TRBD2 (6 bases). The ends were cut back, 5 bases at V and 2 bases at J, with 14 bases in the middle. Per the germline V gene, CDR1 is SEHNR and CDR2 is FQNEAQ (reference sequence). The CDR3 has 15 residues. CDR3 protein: CASSQWDFSTDTQYF. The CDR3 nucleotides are TGTGCCAGCAGCCAGTGGGACTTTTCCACAGATACGCAGTATTTT. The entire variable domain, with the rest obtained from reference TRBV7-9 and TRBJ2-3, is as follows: DTGVSQNPRHKITKRGQNVTFRCDPISEHNRLYWYRQTLGQGPEFLTYFQNEAQLEKSRLLSDRFSAERPKGSFSTLEIQRTEQGDSAMYLCASSQWDFSTDTQYFGPGTRLTVL.

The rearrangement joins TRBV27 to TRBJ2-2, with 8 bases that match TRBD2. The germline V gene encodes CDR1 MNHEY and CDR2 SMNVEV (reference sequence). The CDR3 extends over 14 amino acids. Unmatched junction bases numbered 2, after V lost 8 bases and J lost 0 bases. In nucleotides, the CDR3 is TGTGCCAGCCGTAGCGGGGCGAACACCGGGGAGCTGTTTTTT. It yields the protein CASRSGANTGELFF.

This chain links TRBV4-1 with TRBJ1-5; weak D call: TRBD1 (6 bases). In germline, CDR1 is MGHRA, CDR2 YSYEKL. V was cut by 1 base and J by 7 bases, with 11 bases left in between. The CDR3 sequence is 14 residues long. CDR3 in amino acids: CASSQVGGLQPQHF. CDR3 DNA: TGCGCCAGCAGCCAAGTCGGGGGGCTGCAGCCCCAGCATTTT.

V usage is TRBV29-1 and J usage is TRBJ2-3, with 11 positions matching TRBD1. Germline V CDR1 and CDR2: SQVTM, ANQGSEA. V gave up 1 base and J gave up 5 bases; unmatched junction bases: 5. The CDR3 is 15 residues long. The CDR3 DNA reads TGCAGCGTTGAAGGTATCGGGACAGGGGGAGATACGCAGTATTTT. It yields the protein CSVEGIGTGGDTQYF.

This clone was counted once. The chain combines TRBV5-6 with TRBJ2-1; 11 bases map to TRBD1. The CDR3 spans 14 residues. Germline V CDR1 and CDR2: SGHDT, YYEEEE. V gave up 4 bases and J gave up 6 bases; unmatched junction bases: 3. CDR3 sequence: CASSDGTGGNEQFF. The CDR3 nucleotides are TGTGCCAGCAGCGACGGGACAGGGGGCAATGAGCAGTTCTTC.

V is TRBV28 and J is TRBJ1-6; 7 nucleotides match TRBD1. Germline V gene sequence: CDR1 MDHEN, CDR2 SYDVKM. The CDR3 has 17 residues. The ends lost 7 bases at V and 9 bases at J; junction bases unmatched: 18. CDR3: CASTLGFLGQNPSPLHF. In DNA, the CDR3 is TGTGCCAGCACCTTGGGGTTCCTGGGACAGAACCCTTCACCCCTCCACTTT.

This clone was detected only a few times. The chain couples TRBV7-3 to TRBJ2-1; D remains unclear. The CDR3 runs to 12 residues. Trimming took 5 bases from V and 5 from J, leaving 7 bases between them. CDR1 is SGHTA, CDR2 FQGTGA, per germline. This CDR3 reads CASSANNNEQFF. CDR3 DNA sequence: TGTGCCAGCAGCGCTAATAACAATGAGCAGTTCTTC.

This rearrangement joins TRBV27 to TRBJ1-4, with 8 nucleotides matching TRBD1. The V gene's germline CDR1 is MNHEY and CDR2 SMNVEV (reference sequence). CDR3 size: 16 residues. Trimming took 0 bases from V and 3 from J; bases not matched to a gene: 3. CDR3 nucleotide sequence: TGTGCCAGCAGTTTATCGGGGGGACAGGCTAATGAAAAACTGTTTTTT. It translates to CASSLSGGQANEKLFF. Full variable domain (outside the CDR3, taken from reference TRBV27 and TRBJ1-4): EAQVTQNPRYLITVTGKKLTVTCSQNMNHEYMSWYRQDPGLGLRQIYYSMNVEVTDKGDVPEGYKVSRKEKRNFPLILESPSPNQTSLYFCASSLSGGQANEKLFFGSGTQLSVL.

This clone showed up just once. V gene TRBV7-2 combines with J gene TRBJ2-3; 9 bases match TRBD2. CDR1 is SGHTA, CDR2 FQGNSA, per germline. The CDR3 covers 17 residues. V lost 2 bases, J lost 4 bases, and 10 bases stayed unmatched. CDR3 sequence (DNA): TGTGCCAGCAGCTTACCCAGCGGGACTAGCTTTCCAGATACGCAGTATTTT. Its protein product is CASSLPSGTSFPDTQYF.